A single sample is the source of the 10 T cell receptor beta chains below, sequenced in a study of cytomegalovirus exposure and HLA in healthy donors. The PCR was carried out with 60 Vbeta primers and 13 Jbeta primers. Clones were read by immunoSEQ multiplex PCR, and TCRdb kept only the in-frame ones, dropping some. The table has about 120,000 clones, over 65% seen once; the top ten hold roughly a tenth. The sample taken for sequencing was PBMCs. All receptors derive from a man in his thirties or forties in good health and CMV-seropositive.

V and J are TRBV7-2 and TRBJ2-4, with 9 bases aligning to TRBD2. The ends lost 3 bases at V and 7 bases at J; junction bases unmatched: 13. CDR1 is SGHTA, CDR2 FQGNSA, per germline. CDR3 length: 17 residues. CDR3 coding DNA: TGTGCCAGCAGCTTTAGAGTAGCGGGAGTTTTGGGGAACATTCAGTACTTC. Encoded protein: CASSFRVAGVLGNIQYF.

The table lists this clone with a count of one. The chain combines TRBV27 with TRBJ2-7; D may be TRBD1 (6 bases). The CDR3 contains 13 residues. Deletions cut 5 bases from V and 6 bases from J, with 14 bases between. CDR1 is MNHEY and CDR2 is SMNVEV in the germline V gene (reference sequence). The CDR3 DNA reads TGTGCCAGCAGTGTTAAACAGGGTGTCGAGCAGTACTTC. It yields the protein CASSVKQGVEQYF.

This sequence joins TRBV15 and TRBJ1-1, with a tentative D call TRBD1 (5 bases). The germline CDR1 and CDR2 sequences are LNHNV and YYDKDF (reference sequence). The CDR3 runs to 13 residues. Trimming pared 5 bases from V and 1 base from J, leaving 8 bases between. CDR3 DNA sequence: TGTGCCACCAGCTTAGACAGGAACACTGAAGCTTTCTTT. Translated: CATSLDRNTEAFF.

The chain joins TRBV18 to TRBJ2-1; tentatively, D is TRBD2 (6 bases). CDR3 size: 14 residues. Trimming took off 7 bases at V and 6 bases at J, with 16 bases between the two ends. CDR1 and CDR2 from the germline V gene are KGHSH and LQKENI. The CDR3 loop reads CASFPERRGNEQFF. In nucleotides, the CDR3 is TGTGCCAGCTTCCCCGAGCGGAGGGGCAATGAGCAGTTCTTC. The variable domain in full, completed from reference TRBV18 and TRBJ2-1, reads NAGVMQNPRHLVRRRGQEARLRCSPMKGHSHVYWYRQLPEEGLKFMVYLQKENIIDESGMPKERFSAEFPKEGPSILRIQQVVRGDSAAYFCASFPERRGNEQFFGPGTRLTVL.

This clone was picked up one time. The chain links TRBV6-5 to TRBJ1-5; TRBD1 agrees at 7 bases. The CDR3 extends over 13 amino acids. V dropped 6 bases and J dropped 3; count of bases not matched to a gene: 2. In germline, CDR1 is MNHEY, CDR2 SVGAGI. CDR3 nucleotides: TGTGCCAGCAGGGACAGGTTCAATCAGCCCCAGCATTTT. This sequence encodes CASRDRFNQPQHF.

The rearrangement joins TRBV29-1 to TRBJ1-4, with D possibly matching TRBD1 (5 bases). CDR1 and CDR2 from the germline V gene are SQVTM and ANQGSEA. This CDR3 is built from 13 residues. Trimming took 7 bases from V and 3 from J, leaving 12 bases between them. The CDR3 bases are TGCAGCGCCCGGGGGAGGCCTAATGAAAAACTGTTTTTT. Residues: CSARGRPNEKLFF.

The chain employs TRBV5-6 and TRBJ1-1; TRBD1 matches 7 bases. The CDR3 runs to 15 residues. Trimming cost V 4 bases and J 7 bases; bases outside gene matches: 13. CDR1 and CDR2 (germline): SGHDT, YYEEEE. This chain's CDR3 is CASSRPGQDKIEAFF. In DNA form, the CDR3 reads TGTGCCAGCAGCCGACCAGGACAGGACAAAATTGAAGCTTTCTTT.

The chain employs TRBV2 and TRBJ1-5; tentative D call: TRBD1 (5 bases). Germline V CDR1 and CDR2: SNHLY, FYNNEI. This CDR3 region has 15 residues. The V gene lost 4 bases and the J gene lost 2 bases, with 12 bases spanning the gap. The CDR3 loop is CASSVEGAGNQPQHF. The CDR3 coding sequence is TGTGCCAGCAGTGTAGAAGGGGCTGGCAATCAGCCCCAGCATTTT.

The chain uses TRBV11-1 and TRBJ2-7, with 7 positions matching TRBD2. CDR1 and CDR2 (germline): SGHAT, FQDESV (reference sequence). CDR3 length equals 15 residues. V lost 7 bases, J lost 1 base, and 10 bases stayed unmatched. CDR3 DNA: TGTGCCAGCACCGAGGGGCGGGAGCGTTCCTACGAGCAGTACTTC. Amino acid sequence: CASTEGRERSYEQYF.

This clone was found once. The chain is built from TRBV29-1 and TRBJ2-1; 9 bases fit TRBD1. The CDR3 is 15 amino acids. The V segment lost 4 bases and the J segment 1 base; nucleotides outside the gene matches: 5. Germline CDR1 SQVTM, CDR2 ANQGSEA. DNA of the CDR3: TGCAGCGTTGGGGGACAGGGAGGTTCCTACAATGAGCAGTTCTTC. Translation: CSVGGQGGSYNEQFF.